One and the same sample provided the 6 T cell receptor beta chains below, sequenced in a study of cytomegalovirus exposure and HLA in healthy donors. PCR was performed using 60 Vbeta and 13 Jbeta primers. The method was immunoSEQ multiplex PCR; TCRdb's version includes in-frame clones alone and lacks a portion of them. The table shows about 170,000 clones, with over 75% occurring only once. Sequenced: PBMCs. These receptors all stem from a female donor in good health and CMV-seronegative.

The genes are TRBV7-2 and TRBJ2-5; 7 positions match TRBD1. Germline V gene lookup returns CDR1 SGHTA and CDR2 FQGNSA. With V trimmed by 5 bases and J by 0 bases, 6 bases remained unmatched. The CDR3 has 15 amino acids. The CDR3, as DNA: TGTGCCAGCAGCGCCAGGGACAGCTACCAAGAGACCCAGTACTTC. Amino acids: CASSARDSYQETQYF. Looking up the rest from reference TRBV7-2 and TRBJ2-5 gives the full variable domain: GAGVSQSPSNKVTEKGKDVELRCDPISGHTALYWYRQSLGQGLEFLIYFQGNSAPDKSGLPSDRFSAERTGGSVSTLTIQRTQQEDSAVYLCASSARDSYQETQYFGPGTRLLVL.

The chain uses TRBV7-2 and TRBJ2-3; 14 nucleotides align to TRBD2. This CDR3 has 16 amino acids. V lost 3 bases to trimming and J lost 4 bases; unmatched junction nucleotides: 3. Germline V gene lookup returns CDR1 SGHTA and CDR2 FQGNSA. The CDR3 region is CASSLGLAGAADTQYF. CDR3 coding DNA: TGTGCCAGCAGCTTGGGACTAGCGGGGGCCGCAGATACGCAGTATTTT.

This rearrangement joins TRBV6-5 to TRBJ2-5; 9 bases agree with TRBD1. Germline CDR1 and CDR2: MNHEY and SVGAGI. The CDR3 totals 15 residues. The ends lost 2 bases at V and 2 bases at J; junction bases unmatched: 3. The CDR3 DNA sequence: TGTGCCAGCAGTTACACAGGGGGCGAGCAAGAGACCCAGTACTTC. It codes for CASSYTGGEQETQYF.

This clone was picked up one time. The V and J genes are TRBV7-9 and TRBJ2-7; the match to TRBD2 covers 11 bases. Germline assignment: CDR1 SEHNR and CDR2 FQNEAQ (reference sequence). This CDR3 spans 15 amino acids. The trim removed 5 bases at V and 1 base at J, leaving 4 bases unmatched. The CDR3: CASSPRTSGSYEQYF. DNA for the CDR3: TGTGCCAGCAGCCCCAGGACTAGCGGGTCCTACGAGCAGTACTTC. Drawing the rest from reference TRBV7-9 and TRBJ2-7, the complete variable domain is DTGVSQNPRHKITKRGQNVTFRCDPISEHNRLYWYRQTLGQGPEFLTYFQNEAQLEKSRLLSDRFSAERPKGSFSTLEIQRTEQGDSAMYLCASSPRTSGSYEQYFGPGTRLTVT.

The chain has TRBV18 and TRBJ2-3, with TRBD2 matching 15 bases. After removal of 0 bases from V and 0 bases from J, the junction contained 7 bases not matched to a gene. The CDR3 consists of 20 residues. Germline CDR1 and CDR2: KGHSH and LQKENI. The CDR3 is CASSPPGLAGGSASTDTQYF. The CDR3 DNA reads as TGTGCCAGCTCACCACCGGGACTAGCGGGGGGAAGCGCTAGCACAGATACGCAGTATTTT.

The rearrangement uses TRBV5-1 and TRBJ2-2; 8 nucleotides agree with TRBD2. CDR1 is SGHRS, CDR2 YFSETQ, per germline. Trimming cost V 0 bases and J 5 bases; bases outside gene matches: 3. CDR3 length: 15 amino acids. The CDR3 DNA sequence: TGCGCCAGCAGCTTGGACGGGAGGGGGACCGGGGAGCTGTTTTTT. It specifies CASSLDGRGTGELFF.